This entry is about one TCR beta chain. This clonotype came up once. The antigen it binds to is not known. No much larger clone exists at a distance of one base, and base qualities are not known. Just one read gives weak support. The library was made by 5' RACE. Instrument used: Illumina Genome Analyzer IIx. To prepare the RNA-based TCR cDNA libraries, a previously described protocol was followed, with several modifications. To prevent cross-contamination, sample-specific barcodes were introduced on both ends of each TCR cDNA library during cDNA synthesis and amplification. The source study handled its data this way. Each library contained roughly 2.2 to 3.6 million CDR3-containing reads, and somewhere between about 85,000 and nearly 500,000 clonotypes were identified for each individual. After reads with improper barcode index combinations were thrown out, a cloneset for each library was built using the MiTCR software. While assembling CDR3 clonotypes, MiTCR filtered or rescued low-quality reads and corrected PCR and sequencing errors. Artificial out-of-frame clonotypes were removed by being mapped to in-frame sequences, with one indel in the CDR3 allowed. V and J gene usage similarity between donors was measured as Jensen-Shannon divergence divided by mean entropy. The public reads were quality trimmed at Q25 with fastp and then assembled into clones with MiXCR by TCRdb, keeping productive beta chains. Rows with a matching CDR3 protein are joined into one entry that keeps the most common DNA and genes. For this entry, the V and J calls and clone size follow TCRdb and not the study's own pipeline. This sample holds 350,000 to 450,000 distinct CDR3 sequences; around 30% were observed only once. The ten biggest clones cover about 6% of the sample.

Six healthy women forming three monozygous twin pairs were used as donors. All three twin pairs had been reared together, and it was thought likely that the same infectious agents and vaccines had been met by these twin pairs. TCR cDNA libraries were prepared from RNA that was isolated from peripheral blood mononuclear cells. V gives up 5 bases and J gives up 3 bases, and the segment between their germline ends measures 4 bases. CDR1 and CDR2 are read off the germline V gene (reference sequence) as MNHNY and SVGAGI. The CDR3 has 11 amino acids, counting the end cysteine and phenylalanine. Only the CDR3 DNA is retained, 33 bases long and in frame from the first base. The sample originates from a study of identical twins' blood T cells (dated by TCRdb to the early 2010s). With respect to the entire study: Around 50 million Illumina reads were obtained across about twelve libraries, comprising six alpha-chain and six beta-chain libraries. Using next-generation sequencing, the study compared the TCR alpha and beta chain repertoires of three pairs of monozygous twins to assess how genetics influences repertoire formation.

Broad study findings and their caveats: Because the twins were raised together, environmental influences could not be ruled out as an explanation for the similarity between twins. Independent studies were stated to be required to validate the proposed role of the TCRalpha J segment in MHC recognition during thymic selection. V gene usage, even among non-selected out-of-frame TCRbeta clonotypes, was reported to be markedly more similar within twin pairs than between unrelated donors. Among the most abundant TCRbeta clonotypes, more CDR3 sequences were shared by each donor with her twin than with unrelated donors. How many CDR3 clonotypes two donors shared depended mainly on the product of their cloneset sizes, and the twins did not clearly stray from this trend.

The receptor comes from a woman aged 18-50 years in good health. Recombination linked TRBV6-6 to TRBJ2-5, with the D gene not clear enough to name. The sample was PBMCs. The DNA sequence is as follows: TGTGCCAGCAGTAATGAAGAGACCCAGTACTTC. Its protein is CASSNEETQYF.